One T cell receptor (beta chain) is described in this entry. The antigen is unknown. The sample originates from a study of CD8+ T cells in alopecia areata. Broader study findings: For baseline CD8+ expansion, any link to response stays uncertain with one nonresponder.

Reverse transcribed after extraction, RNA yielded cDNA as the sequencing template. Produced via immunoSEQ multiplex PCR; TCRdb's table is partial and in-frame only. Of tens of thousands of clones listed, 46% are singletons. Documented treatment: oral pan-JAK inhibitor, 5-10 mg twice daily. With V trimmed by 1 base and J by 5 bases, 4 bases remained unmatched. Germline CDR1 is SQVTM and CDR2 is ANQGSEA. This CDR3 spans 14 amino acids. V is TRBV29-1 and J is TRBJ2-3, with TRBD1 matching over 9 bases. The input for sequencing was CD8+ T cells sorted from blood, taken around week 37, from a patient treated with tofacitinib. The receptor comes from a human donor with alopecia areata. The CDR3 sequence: CSVEGQGERDTQYF. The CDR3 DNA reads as TGCAGCGTTGAAGGACAGGGGGAGAGAGATACGCAGTATTTT.